A single sample gave rise to the 19 T cell receptor beta chains below, sequenced in a study of T-cell reconstitution after alpha-beta-depleted transplantation in children. A library of TCRbeta sequences, prepared with unique molecular identifiers, was generated. One entry per CDR3 protein results from TCRdb running MiXCR on the PCR reads. The sample holds approximately 510,000 distinct CDR3 sequences, about a sixth seen once. The sample here was PBMCs from the stem cell graft donor, taken from the stem cell graft. The receptors here all came from a human donor who donated a stem cell graft to a child with acute lymphoblastic leukemia.

The V and J genes are TRBV9 and TRBJ2-1; D is ambiguous. The CDR3 has 11 amino acids. V was trimmed by 3 bases and J by 9 bases, leaving 7 bases between them. Germline V gene sequence: CDR1 SGDLS, CDR2 YYNGEE. CDR3 in amino acids: CASSAGFEQFF. The DNA for the CDR3 is TGTGCCAGCAGCGCCGGATTTGAGCAGTTCTTC.

This chain links TRBV12-3 or TRBV12-4 with TRBJ1-1, with TRBD1 as a possible D gene (6 bases). The V end was cut by 6 bases, the J end by 2 bases, with 25 bases between. CDR3 length: 18 residues. DNA for the CDR3: TGTGCCAGCAGGGGCGTACAGGACAGCCCGCCGTTTAACACTGAAGCTTTCTTT. It translates to CASRGVQDSPPFNTEAFF.

This sequence joins TRBV7-9 and TRBJ2-1; 9 nucleotides align to TRBD2. The V gene's germline CDR1 is SEHNR and CDR2 FQNEAQ (reference sequence). The CDR3 is 17 amino acids. Trimming at V came to 2 bases and at J to 2 bases, leaving 7 bases not matched to a gene. The CDR3 reads CASSLRTSDRTYNEQFF. DNA of the CDR3: TGTGCCAGCAGCTTACGGACTAGCGATAGAACCTACAATGAGCAGTTCTTC.

This clonotype was seen only once. For the CDR3, the DNA is TGTGCCAGCAGCGTAGCGGGAGAATTAACTACGCAGTATTTT. This translates into CASSVAGELTTQYF. The V call is TRBV12-3 or TRBV12-4, the J call TRBJ2-3, with TRBD2 matching 9 bases. Germline trimming cut 6 bases from V and 8 bases from J; bases unmatched to any gene: 9. The CDR3 spans 14 residues.

There are a few counts of this clonotype. The rearrangement uses TRBV18 and TRBJ1-5; no reliable D call. CDR1 is KGHSH, CDR2 LQKENI, per germline. The CDR3 sequence is 15 residues long. V was clipped by 2 bases and J by 0 bases, with 8 bases between them. CDR3 sequence reads: CASSPSENSNQPQHF. In nucleotides, the CDR3 is TGTGCCAGCTCACCATCGGAGAATAGCAATCAGCCCCAGCATTTT.

This sequence joins TRBV29-1 and TRBJ2-1; D gene unclear. Deletions cut 7 bases from V and 7 bases from J, with 2 bases between. Germline CDR1 SQVTM, CDR2 ANQGSEA. The CDR3 runs to 8 residues. CDR3 sequence reads: CSANEQFF. In DNA form, the CDR3 reads TGCAGCGCGAATGAGCAGTTCTTC.

To note about this clonotype: This may come from a read error, since a much larger clone is one base off. This chain joins TRBV5-1 and TRBJ2-7; the D is unclear. Germline assignment: CDR1 SGHRS and CDR2 YFSETQ. The V end was cut by 0 bases, the J end by 0 bases, with 10 bases between. The CDR3 loop spans 15 amino acids. CDR3 bases: TGCGCCAGCAGCTTGGGGGCGGTGAGCTCCTACGAGCAGTACTTC. Amino acids: CASSLGAVSSYEQYF.

In this sample, this clonotype turned up many times. The V call is TRBV5-1, the J call TRBJ2-7; D gene ambiguous. The CDR3 consists of 13 residues. The V gene lost 1 base and the J gene lost 0 bases, with 5 bases spanning the gap. CDR1 SGHRS and CDR2 YFSETQ come from the germline V gene. The CDR3 is CASSLPSSYEQYF. CDR3 coding DNA: TGCGCCAGCAGCTTGCCATCCTCCTACGAGCAGTACTTC.

The rearrangement uses TRBV28 and TRBJ1-3; tentatively, D is TRBD1 (6 bases). The V end was cut by 3 bases, the J end by 1 base, with 10 bases between. Germline V CDR1 and CDR2: MDHEN, SYDVKM. This CDR3 spans 15 amino acids. This CDR3 reads CASSFDQGSGNTIYF. The CDR3 coding sequence is TGTGCCAGCAGTTTTGACCAGGGGTCTGGAAACACCATATATTTT.

The chain employs TRBV20-1 and TRBJ1-2; 7 nucleotides agree with TRBD1. In germline, CDR1 is DFQATT, CDR2 SNEGSKA (reference sequence). Unmatched junction bases numbered 11, after V lost 3 bases and J lost 4 bases. The CDR3 has 15 amino acids. Written as DNA, the CDR3 is TGCAGTGCTAGGAGGCCTGGTTCAGGGGGCTATGGCTACACCTTC. Its translation: CSARRPGSGGYGYTF.

In its sample, this clonotype was seen many times. The V gene is TRBV20-1, the J gene TRBJ2-7; 7 bases agree with TRBD2. Germline V gene data show CDR1 as DFQATT and CDR2 as SNEGSKA (reference sequence). The CDR3 spans 14 residues. After removal of 3 bases from V and 0 bases from J, the junction contained 5 bases not matched to a gene. The CDR3 loop is CSARVGGSSYEQYF. The CDR3 bases are TGCAGTGCTAGGGTCGGGGGGAGCTCCTACGAGCAGTACTTC.

This chain connects TRBV28 to TRBJ2-7, with TRBD2 matching over 10 bases. V lost 6 bases to trimming and J lost 5 bases; unmatched junction nucleotides: 10. This CDR3 is built from 15 residues. Germline CDR1 reads MDHEN; CDR2 reads SYDVKM. CDR3 sequence: CASSPPSSGSDEQYF. CDR3 in DNA: TGTGCCAGCAGCCCACCGTCTAGCGGGAGTGACGAGCAGTACTTC.

This clonotype has just a few counts. This sequence joins TRBV5-1 and TRBJ2-1, with a weak D call TRBD2 (6 bases). Trimming shortened V by 2 bases and J by 4 bases, and 13 bases separated the two germline ends. This CDR3 spans 15 amino acids. Per germline, CDR1 SGHRS and CDR2 YFSETQ. The CDR3 spells CASSLLAERYNEQFF. As DNA, the CDR3 is TGCGCCAGCAGCTTATTAGCGGAGAGGTACAATGAGCAGTTCTTC.

This clonotype was recorded a few times. This rearrangement joins TRBV29-1 to TRBJ1-2; D is unclear. This CDR3 has 14 amino acids. CDR1 and CDR2 from the germline V gene are SQVTM and ANQGSEA. V lost 1 base to trimming and J lost 0 bases, with 9 bases between them. This CDR3 reads CSVEGSGTNYGYTF. CDR3 bases: TGCAGCGTTGAAGGATCGGGGACTAACTATGGCTACACCTTC.

V and J are TRBV10-3 and TRBJ2-2; 8 nucleotides agree with TRBD2. J gave up 7 bases and V 4 bases, and 8 bases lay outside the gene matches. CDR1 ENHRY and CDR2 SYGVKD come from the germline V gene. The CDR3 loop spans 15 amino acids. The CDR3 coding sequence is TGTGCCATCAGTGGCTCGGGAGGGCCCAACGGGGAGCTGTTTTTT. This gives the protein CAISGSGGPNGELFF.

This chain uses TRBV30 with TRBJ2-5; 7 bases agree with TRBD1. With V trimmed by 7 bases and J by 1 base, 9 bases remained unmatched. Per the germline V gene, CDR1 is GTSNPN and CDR2 is SVGIG (reference sequence). This CDR3 has 14 amino acids. This CDR3 reads CAFKTRGFQETQYF. The DNA of the CDR3 is TGTGCCTTCAAAACCAGGGGGTTCCAAGAGACCCAGTACTTC.

This chain links TRBV7-6 with TRBJ2-2; D not certain. Trimming shortened V by 1 base and J by 1 base, and 10 bases separated the two germline ends. This CDR3 has 16 amino acids. Germline V gene data show CDR1 as SGHVS and CDR2 as FNYEAQ. The CDR3 is CASSLGSSLNTGELFF. The CDR3 region has the DNA TGTGCCAGCAGCTTAGGGTCTTCCCTGAACACCGGGGAGCTGTTTTTT.

The chain couples TRBV24-1 to TRBJ2-2, with 10 nucleotides matching TRBD2. The V segment lost 7 bases and the J segment 4 bases; nucleotides outside the gene matches: 11. The CDR3 loop spans 17 amino acids. CDR1 is KGHDR, CDR2 SFDVKD, per germline. The CDR3 region is CATRQTSGRDGTGELFF. CDR3 in DNA: TGTGCCACCAGACAGACAAGCGGGAGGGATGGCACCGGGGAGCTGTTTTTT.

This clonotype was detected ten times or more. The chain links TRBV18 to TRBJ2-7; D call uncertain. V was pared by 0 bases and J by 2 bases, with 8 bases between. The CDR3 extends over 14 amino acids. Germline V gene lookup returns CDR1 KGHSH and CDR2 LQKENI. The CDR3 sequence: CASSPPSRTYEQYF. The CDR3 coding sequence is TGTGCCAGCTCACCACCGAGCCGGACCTACGAGCAGTACTTC.